The rows below give T cell receptor beta chains drawn from one sample of a study of regulatory T cells in long-lasting Graves disease. MiXCR, run by TCRdb on the multiplex PCR reads, gives a single entry per CDR3 protein. The sample contains around 250,000 distinct CDR3 sequences, around 19% of which appear only once. The sequences come from peripheral blood mononuclear cells (PBMCs), collected at new diagnosis, from a patient treated with antithyroid drugs. These receptors were collected from a female donor with Graves disease. Each CDR3 is given with its conserved first and last residue. D genes are given only for firm matches. The size field is filled for only some rows; it gives once, few, many or a size class.

DNA | CDR3 | D | J | V | size
TGCAGTGCTAGCCACGGGACAGGGGGCACCGGGGAGCTGTTTTTT | CSASHGTGGTGELFF | TRBD1 | TRBJ2-2 | TRBV20-1 | many
TGTGCCAGTAGTATTTGGAGCGGGAGTGGGTTGGATGAGCAGTTCTTC | CASSIWSGSGLDEQFF | TRBD2 | TRBJ2-1 | TRBV19 | many
TGTGCCAGCAGCCAAGGGGGTTCGGAACAGCCCCAGCATTTT | CASSQGGSEQPQHF | . | TRBJ1-5 | TRBV3-1 | .
TGTGCCTTGAAACTAGGCTCTGCTTTCTTT | CALKLGSAFF | . | TRBJ1-1 | TRBV30 | many
TGTGCCAGCAGCCAGGCTTACCTCCAGTACTTC | CASSQAYLQYF | . | TRBJ2-5 | TRBV3-1 | many
TGTGCCAGCAGTTCTCCGACAGGGAGCTATGGCTACACCTTC | CASSSPTGSYGYTF | TRBD1 | TRBJ1-2 | TRBV27 | many
TGTGCCAGCAGGGGACCCACCCGCGAAAAACTGTTTTTT | CASRGPTREKLFF | . | TRBJ1-4 | TRBV2 | many
TGTGCCAGCACCGAAATATCCGACTATGGCTACACCTTC | CASTEISDYGYTF | . | TRBJ1-2 | TRBV6-1 | few
TGTGCCAGCAGTTACCAAGGACAGGGGAGCAATCAGCCCCAGCATTTT | CASSYQGQGSNQPQHF | TRBD1 | TRBJ1-5 | TRBV6-5 | few
TGTGCCAGCAGACGAGGGACTAGCGAAGAGACCCAGTACTTC | CASRRGTSEETQYF | TRBD2 | TRBJ2-5 | TRBV7-2 | many
TGTGCCAGCAGCCACAGGGTAAAGCAGCCCCAGCATTTT | CASSHRVKQPQHF | . | TRBJ1-5 | TRBV3-1 | many
TGTGCCAGCAGCTTAGATGCCTACGAGCAGTACTTC | CASSLDAYEQYF | . | TRBJ2-7 | TRBV11-1 | many
TGTGCCAGCAGCCAAAATCCCGGGACCCTGAACACTGAAGCTTTCTTT | CASSQNPGTLNTEAFF | . | TRBJ1-1 | TRBV6-4 | once